The rows below give T cell receptor beta chains drawn from one sample of a study of CD8 T cells in ankylosing spondylitis. TCRdb passed the 5' RACE reads through MiXCR, listing each CDR3 protein once. The sample shows approximately 540,000 distinct CDR3 sequences, 10% to 15% of them seen only once. Input material: blood, either unsorted or a sorted T cell fraction (not recorded which). The source of these receptors is a male donor with ankylosing spondylitis. Both conserved end residues are part of each CDR3. Fields, in order: D gene, clone size, V gene, J gene, CDR3 length, CDR3 DNA, CDR3 protein. A D gene is named only where the DNA matches it firmly. For some rows the clone size is stated as once, few or many, or as a class when expanded; others skip it.

-	many	TRBV5-1	TRBJ2-4	16	TGCGCCAGCTGGGACAAGGTCCTGATGGGCAAAAACATTCAGTACTTC	CASWDKVLMGKNIQYF
-	many	TRBV21-1	TRBJ2-2	14	TGTGCCAGCAGCAAAATGGAGGTTACCGGGGAGCTGTTTTTT	CASSKMEVTGELFF
-	few	TRBV27	TRBJ1-2	13	TGTGCCAGCAGTTTAGGGGAGGCCGATGGCTACACCTTC	CASSLGEADGYTF
TRBD1	few	TRBV7-9	TRBJ2-5	16	TGTGCCAGCAGAACGGGACAGGGGAGAAAGCAAGAGACCCAGTACTTC	CASRTGQGRKQETQYF
TRBD1	many	TRBV12-3/TRBV12-4	TRBJ2-1	14	TGTGCCAGCAGTAAGACAGGGGACTACAATGAGCAGTTCTTC	CASSKTGDYNEQFF
TRBD2	-	TRBV7-8	TRBJ2-1	18	TGTGCCAGCAGCTTAGACCTTCCTAGCGGGAGGGCTAGGAATGAGCAGTTCTTC	CASSLDLPSGRARNEQFF
TRBD1	-	TRBV20-1	TRBJ1-2	11	TGCAGTGCTCGGACAGGGAATGGCTACACCTTC	CSARTGNGYTF
TRBD1	-	TRBV7-7	TRBJ2-5	15	TGTGCCAGCAGCAATCAGGGACAGTCACAAGAGACCCAGTACTTC	CASSNQGQSQETQYF
-	many	TRBV29-1	TRBJ1-5	12	TGCAGCGTTAAGGGGTCCAATCAGCCCCAGCATTTT	CSVKGSNQPQHF
-	few	TRBV10-3	TRBJ1-1	11	TGTGCCACCGAAGGGAACACTGAAGCTTTCTTT	CATEGNTEAFF
TRBD2	-	TRBV11-2	TRBJ2-7	18	TGTGCCAGCAGCTTTTTGCGGACTAGCGGGACGAGCTCCTACGAGCAGTACTTC	CASSFLRTSGTSSYEQYF
TRBD2	few	TRBV12-3/TRBV12-4	TRBJ2-1	17	TGTGCCAGCAGTTTCGACCCGACTAGCGGGTCTTACAATGAGCAGTTCTTC	CASSFDPTSGSYNEQFF
TRBD1	few	TRBV24-1	TRBJ1-5	14	TGTGCCACCAGTGAGCGACAGGGAGATCAGCCCCAGCATTTT	CATSERQGDQPQHF
-	few	TRBV30	TRBJ2-1	15	TGTGCCTGGAGTCGACAGAGCGGAGCGGTCTATGAGCAGTTCTTC	CAWSRQSGAVYEQFF
-	-	TRBV6-4	TRBJ2-1	16	TGTGCCAGCAGTTCTAGGGCGTCGAACTCCCACAATGAGCAGTTCTTC	CASSSRASNSHNEQFF
TRBD1	few	TRBV7-2	TRBJ2-2	17	TGTGCCAGCAGCTTATGGTCCGGGACAGGGAGTGAGGGGGAGCTGTTTTTT	CASSLWSGTGSEGELFF
-	few	TRBV7-8	TRBJ1-5	14	TGTGCCAGCGGGTCGGGGGAGGGCAATCAGCCCCAGCATTTT	CASGSGEGNQPQHF
-	many	TRBV7-9	TRBJ2-5	17	TGTGCCAGCAGCTTAATGAGAGGCGGGATGGTGGCGGAGACCCAGTACTTC	CASSLMRGGMVAETQYF
-	many	TRBV3-1	TRBJ2-3	13	TGTGCCAGCAGCCAAGTGGGGACAGATACGCAGTATTTT	CASSQVGTDTQYF
-	-	TRBV7-2	TRBJ2-4	13	TGTGCCAGCAGCTTAGGGGTCGGAAACATTCAGTACTTC	CASSLGVGNIQYF
TRBD1	few	TRBV4-1	TRBJ1-6	16	TGCGCCAGCAGCCAGGAGGGACAGGGAGGAAGATCACCCCTCCACTTT	CASSQEGQGGRSPLHF
-	many	TRBV12-3/TRBV12-4	TRBJ2-1	15	TGTGCCAGCAGTTTAGGTGCAGGGATATACAATGAGCAGTTCTTC	CASSLGAGIYNEQFF
TRBD2	-	TRBV29-1	TRBJ2-5	15	TGCAGCGTTGAAGTTCTGGTAGCGGGAGAGGGGACCCAGTACTTC	CSVEVLVAGEGTQYF
TRBD1	few	TRBV5-1	TRBJ1-3	15	TGCGCCAGCAGAGGGGGACAGTCCTCTGGAAACACCATATATTTT	CASRGGQSSGNTIYF
-	-	TRBV20-1	TRBJ2-5	12	TGCAGTGCTCCCGACCGAGGGGAGACCCAGTACTTC	CSAPDRGETQYF
-	once	TRBV6-1	TRBJ2-5	13	TGTGCCAGCAGTCGGGACTTTACAGAGACCCAGTACTTC	CASSRDFTETQYF
TRBD2	few	TRBV7-2	TRBJ2-1	15	TGTGCCAGCAGCTTATCTAGCGGGCCTTACAATGAGCAGTTCTTC	CASSLSSGPYNEQFF
-	many	TRBV6-4	TRBJ2-2	13	TGTGCCAGCAGTGTCGACGCCACCGGGGAGCTGTTTTTT	CASSVDATGELFF
-	-	TRBV7-2	TRBJ2-7	13	TGTGCCAGCAGCTTATTGACGGCGGGCGAGCAGTACTTC	CASSLLTAGEQYF
-	few	TRBV29-1	TRBJ1-1	12	TGCAGCGTTGACCTGACATACGCTGAAGCTTTCTTT	CSVDLTYAEAFF
-	many	TRBV12-3/TRBV12-4	TRBJ2-3	15	TGTGCCAGCAGAACCGATGACCCTAGCACAGATACGCAGTATTTT	CASRTDDPSTDTQYF
-	few	TRBV7-9	TRBJ1-1	14	TGTGCCAGCACCCGGGACCTAGGGAACACTGAAGCTTTCTTT	CASTRDLGNTEAFF
-	-	TRBV7-6	TRBJ2-3	16	TGTGCCAGCAGCTTAGGCCCCCTCAGTGGCACAGATACGCAGTATTTT	CASSLGPLSGTDTQYF
-	-	TRBV29-1	TRBJ1-5	14	TGCAGCGTTGGGCAGGGTGCGGGGAATCAGCCCCAGCATTTT	CSVGQGAGNQPQHF
TRBD2	-	TRBV29-1	TRBJ2-1	13	TGCAGCGTTGGGACTAGCACTCCCAATGAGCAGTTCTTC	CSVGTSTPNEQFF
TRBD2	-	TRBV20-1	TRBJ2-7	13	TGCAGTGCTGAGGCTAGCGGGAAGGACGAGCAGTACTTC	CSAEASGKDEQYF
TRBD2	-	TRBV24-1	TRBJ2-7	14	TGTGCCACCCAATCCGGACTAGCACCCTACGAGCAGTACTTC	CATQSGLAPYEQYF
TRBD1	few	TRBV5-5	TRBJ1-6	15	TGTGCCAGCAGCTTTGGACAGGGGGATAATTCACCCCTCCACTTT	CASSFGQGDNSPLHF